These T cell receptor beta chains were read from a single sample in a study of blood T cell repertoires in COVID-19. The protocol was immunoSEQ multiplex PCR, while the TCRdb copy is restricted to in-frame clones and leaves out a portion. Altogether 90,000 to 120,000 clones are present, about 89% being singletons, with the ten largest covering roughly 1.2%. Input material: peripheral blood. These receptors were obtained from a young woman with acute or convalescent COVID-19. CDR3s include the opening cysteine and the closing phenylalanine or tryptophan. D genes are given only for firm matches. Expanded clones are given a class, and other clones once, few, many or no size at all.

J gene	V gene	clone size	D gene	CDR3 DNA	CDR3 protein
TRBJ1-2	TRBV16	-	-	TGTGCCAGCAGCCAAATGGACCCGAGGGGGTCGTATGGCTACACCTTC	CASSQMDPRGSYGYTF
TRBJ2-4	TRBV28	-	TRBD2	TGTGCCAGCAGTCCTACCGGGGGGTCGCGAGCCAAAAACATTCAGTACTTC	CASSPTGGSRAKNIQYF
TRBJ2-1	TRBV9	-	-	TGTGCCAGCACCCCTGGACAGGAGGGGTACAATGAGCAGTTCTTC	CASTPGQEGYNEQFF
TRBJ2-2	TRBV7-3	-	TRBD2	TGTGCCAGCAGCTTGAGCGGGGGGACCGGGGGTCTGTTTTTT	CASSLSGGTGGLFF
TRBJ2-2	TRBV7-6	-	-	TGTGCCAGCAGCTTAGGACAGAAGAACACCGGGGAGCTGTTTTTT	CASSLGQKNTGELFF
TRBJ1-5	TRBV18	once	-	TGTGCCAGCTCACCACTCGCGAATCAGCCCCAGCATTTT	CASSPLANQPQHF
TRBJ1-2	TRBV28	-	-	TGTGCCAGCAGTTTCACACAGGATGATGATGGCTACACCTTC	CASSFTQDDDGYTF
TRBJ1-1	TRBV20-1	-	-	TGCAGTGGCAGGCGGAACACTGAAGCTTTCTTT	CSGRRNTEAFF
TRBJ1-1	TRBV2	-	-	TGTGCCAGCAGTGAAGGGGGGAGGCTCACTGAAGCTTTCTTT	CASSEGGRLTEAFF
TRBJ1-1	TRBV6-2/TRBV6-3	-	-	TGTGCCAGCAGTACAACAGGGAGAGCTTTCTTT	CASSTTGRAFF
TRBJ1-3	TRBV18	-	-	TGTGCCAGCTCATCAAGCGGACAGAGCTCTGGAAACACCATATATTTT	CASSSSGQSSGNTIYF
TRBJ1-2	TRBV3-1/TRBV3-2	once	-	TGTGCCAGCAGCCCCCCACAGGGAACTGGCTACACCTTC	CASSPPQGTGYTF
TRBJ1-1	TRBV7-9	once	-	TGTGCCAGCAGCCCCTACACTGAAGCTTTCTTT	CASSPYTEAFF
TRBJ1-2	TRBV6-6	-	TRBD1	TGTGCCAGCAGTAAAGGGGACAGGGCCCTCTATGGCTACACCTTC	CASSKGDRALYGYTF
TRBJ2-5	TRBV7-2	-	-	TGTGCCAGCAGCTTAGTCAGGGGCCTGGAGACCCAGTACTTC	CASSLVRGLETQYF
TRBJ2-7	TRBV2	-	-	TGTGCCAGTAACTTGGGGATTGGACAAATTGCCTACGAGCAGTACTTC	CASNLGIGQIAYEQYF
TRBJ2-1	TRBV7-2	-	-	TGTGCCAGCAGCTTAATCCGGACTACCGCCGGTATAGGCAATGAGCAGTTCTTC	CASSLIRTTAGIGNEQFF
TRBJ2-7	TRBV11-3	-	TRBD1	TGTGCCAGCAGCTCAGAAATAGGGACAGGGGGCCACGAGCAGTACTTC	CASSSEIGTGGHEQYF
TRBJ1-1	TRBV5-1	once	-	TGCGCCAGCACCCCGACACAGGGGAACACTGAAGCTTTCTTT	CASTPTQGNTEAFF
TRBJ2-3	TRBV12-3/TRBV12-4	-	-	TGTGCCAGCAGTGGGGACTCGCATACGCAGTATTTT	CASSGDSHTQYF
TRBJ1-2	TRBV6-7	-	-	TGTGCCAGCAGGGGCGTCGGGGCTAACTATGGCTACACCTTC	CASRGVGANYGYTF
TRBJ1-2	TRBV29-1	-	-	TGCAGCGTTCAAAAACAGGCTAACTATGGCTACACCTTC	CSVQKQANYGYTF
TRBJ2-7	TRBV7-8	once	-	TGTGCCAGCAGCTCGCCTGACAGGACCTCCTACGAGCAGTACTTC	CASSSPDRTSYEQYF
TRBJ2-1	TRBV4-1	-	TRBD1	TGCGCCAGCAGCCAAGAAGGGACAGGGCACAATGAGCAGTTCTTC	CASSQEGTGHNEQFF
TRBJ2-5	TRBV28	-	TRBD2	TGTGCCAGCAGCCCTGGTCTAGCGGGGAACCAAGAGACCCAGTACTTC	CASSPGLAGNQETQYF
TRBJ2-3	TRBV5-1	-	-	TGCGCCAGCAGGTTCGGACGGGGGTTCGATAGCACAGATACGCAGTATTTT	CASRFGRGFDSTDTQYF
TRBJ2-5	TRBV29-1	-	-	TGCAGCGTTTGGCAGGGAAGGACCCAGTACTTC	CSVWQGRTQYF
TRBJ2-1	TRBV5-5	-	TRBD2	TGTGCCAGCAGCTTGGCCAGCGGGGGGGCCAATGAGCAGTTCTTC	CASSLASGGANEQFF
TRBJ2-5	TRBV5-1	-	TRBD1	TGCGCCAGCAGCCGACGTCGACAGGGAAGGGAAGAGACCCAGTACTTC	CASSRRRQGREETQYF
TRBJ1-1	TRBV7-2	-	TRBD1	TGTGCCAGCAGCTTATGGGACAGGGGATTGGGTGCTGAAGCTTTCTTT	CASSLWDRGLGAEAFF
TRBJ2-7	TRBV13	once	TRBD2	TGTGCCAGCAGCTTAGGCGGGAGGCCCGCCTACGAGCAGTACTTC	CASSLGGRPAYEQYF
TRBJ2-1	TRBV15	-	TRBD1	TGTGCCACCAGCGCCGACAGGGAAACTATAGGGTTCTTC	CATSADRETIGFF
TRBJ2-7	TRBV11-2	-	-	TGTGCCAGCAGCTTAGAGTCTCAGGTTAGCTCCTACGAGCAGTACTTC	CASSLESQVSSYEQYF
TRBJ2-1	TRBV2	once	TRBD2	TGTGCCAGCAGAGGGACTAGCGGGATTCGTGGTGAGCAGTTCTTC	CASRGTSGIRGEQFF
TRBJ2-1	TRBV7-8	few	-	TGTGCCAGCAGCCTAAGGGGGGGTAGCTCCTACAATGAGCAGTTCTTC	CASSLRGGSSYNEQFF
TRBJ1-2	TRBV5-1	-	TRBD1	TGCGCCAGCAGCTTGGAGGGACAGGGATCCTATGGCTACACCTTC	CASSLEGQGSYGYTF
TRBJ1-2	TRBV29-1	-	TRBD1	TGCAGCGCACACAGGGGCGAGAACTATGGCTACACCTTC	CSAHRGENYGYTF
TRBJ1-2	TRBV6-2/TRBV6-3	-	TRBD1	TGTGCCAGCAGTTACTCAGGGGGCTCGACCTATGGCTACACCTTC	CASSYSGGSTYGYTF
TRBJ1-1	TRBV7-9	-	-	TGTGCCAGCGACCCAGGGGCCACTGAAGCTTTCTTT	CASDPGATEAFF
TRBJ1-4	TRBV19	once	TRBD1	TGTGCCAGTCGGACAGGGGCAACTAATGAAAAACTGTTTTTT	CASRTGATNEKLFF
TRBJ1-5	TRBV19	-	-	TGTGCCAGTAGTTGGGGGGGCCATCAGCCCCAGCATTTT	CASSWGGHQPQHF
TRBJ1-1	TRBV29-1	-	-	TGTGGAGGGATGAACACTGAAGCTTTCTTT	CGGMNTEAFF
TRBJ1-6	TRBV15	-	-	TGTGCCACCAGCAGAGATAGAGACAGTAATTCACCCCTCCACTTT	CATSRDRDSNSPLHF
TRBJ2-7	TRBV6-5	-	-	TGTGCCAGCAGTTACTCGACGACTCGCCACCCTCTCGAGCAGTACTTC	CASSYSTTRHPLEQYF
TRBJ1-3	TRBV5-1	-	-	TGCGCCAGCAGCCTAGGGACTTCAGGAAACACCATATATTTT	CASSLGTSGNTIYF
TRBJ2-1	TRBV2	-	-	TGTGCCAGCATTTCACAGGGTTACAATGAGCAGTTCTTC	CASISQGYNEQFF
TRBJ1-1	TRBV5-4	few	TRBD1	TGTGCCAGCAGCCCTGTGGGGGACAGTAACACTGAAGCTTTCTTT	CASSPVGDSNTEAFF
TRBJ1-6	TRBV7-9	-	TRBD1	TGTGCCAGCAGCTTCGACAGGGAAAGTTCTTCACCCCTCCACTTT	CASSFDRESSSPLHF
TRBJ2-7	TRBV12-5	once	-	TGTGCTAGTGGTTCGAACGGGGGATACTACGAGCAGTACTTC	CASGSNGGYYEQYF
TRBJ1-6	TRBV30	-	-	TGTGCCTGGAGTGTACATGGGGGCTCACCCCTCCACTTT	CAWSVHGGSPLHF
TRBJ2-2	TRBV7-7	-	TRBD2	TGTGCTAGCAGCCCCCTCGCGGGAGGGGGGCTTCCCGGGGAGCTGTTTTTT	CASSPLAGGGLPGELFF
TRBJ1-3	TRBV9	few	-	TGTGCCAGCAGCGCCAGGGCTGTTGGAAACACCATATATTTT	CASSARAVGNTIYF
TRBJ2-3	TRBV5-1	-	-	TGCGCCAGCAGCTTGCTTGATCAGTCTACAGATACGCAGTATTTT	CASSLLDQSTDTQYF
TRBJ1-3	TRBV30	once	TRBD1	TGTGCCTGGAGTGTGACAGGGTACACTGGAAACACCATATATTTT	CAWSVTGYTGNTIYF
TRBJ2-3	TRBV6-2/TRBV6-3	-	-	TGTGCCAGCAGTTACCCCTTTAGTAAAGGCACAGATACGCAGTATTTT	CASSYPFSKGTDTQYF
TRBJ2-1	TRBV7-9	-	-	TGTGCCAGCACAACTGAGGGCGGGATAACAAGAGGTGAGCAGTTCTTC	CASTTEGGITRGEQFF